These T cell receptor beta chains were read from a single sample in a study of cytomegalovirus exposure and HLA in healthy donors. The assay was immunoSEQ multiplex PCR, and TCRdb's table has in-frame clones only and misses some. The sample consists of approximately 300,000 clones, 80% to 90% of them appearing once. Sequencing was done on a sample of PBMCs. Receptors were obtained from a woman aged 40-49 years in good health and CMV-seropositive. The CDR3 runs from the conserved cysteine through the conserved F or W. The order of the fields is V gene, J gene, clone size, D gene, CDR3 protein, CDR3 DNA. D genes are given only for firm matches. Size is stated for part of the rows, as once, few or many counts, or as a class when the clone is expanded.

TRBV27	TRBJ2-3	NA	TRBD2	CASSFQGGSEYF	TGTGCCAGCAGTTTTCAGGGCGGGAGCGAATATTTT
TRBV30	TRBJ1-3	NA	TRBD1	CAARGQEDSGNTIYF	TGTGCCGCGAGGGGACAGGAGGACTCTGGAAACACCATATATTTT
TRBV30	TRBJ1-1	NA	NA	CAWSITGSEAFF	TGTGCCTGGAGTATCACAGGGTCTGAAGCTTTCTTT
TRBV7-8	TRBJ2-5	NA	TRBD1	CASSIAGQGASETQYF	TGTGCCAGCAGCATCGCGGGACAGGGGGCCTCGGAGACCCAGTACTTC
TRBV28	TRBJ2-2	NA	TRBD2	CASRRDSPGGTGELFF	TGTGCCAGCAGACGGGACTCCCCGGGGGGCACCGGGGAGCTGTTTTTT
TRBV19	TRBJ1-2	NA	NA	CASSISHSYGYTF	TGTGCCAGTAGTATTAGTCACAGCTATGGCTACACCTTC
TRBV27	TRBJ2-1	NA	TRBD2	CASSFGGDEQFF	TGTGCCAGCAGTTTTGGGGGGGATGAGCAGTTCTTC
TRBV28	TRBJ2-5	NA	NA	CASSTRGGRETQYF	TGTGCCAGCAGCACCCGAGGGGGTCGAGAGACCCAGTACTTC
TRBV5-6	TRBJ1-3	once	NA	CASRSGQTFSGNTIYF	TGTGCCAGCAGGTCCGGACAGACTTTCTCTGGAAACACCATATATTTT
TRBV7-2	TRBJ2-1	few	NA	CASNVWSSYNEQFF	TGTGCCAGCAATGTCTGGAGCTCCTACAATGAGCAGTTCTTC